This passage covers 24 T cell receptor beta chains from one sample sequenced in a study of cytomegalovirus exposure and HLA in healthy donors. The primer mix had 60 Vbeta and 13 Jbeta primers. TCRdb's table, derived via immunoSEQ multiplex PCR, lists solely in-frame clones and lacks some. Of fewer than 200,000 clones in the sample, about 72% were seen once. The sample taken for sequencing was PBMCs. These receptors all stem from a human donor in good health.

The V and J genes are TRBV7-3 and TRBJ2-5, with 8 bases fitting TRBD2. Germline CDR1 is SGHTA and CDR2 is FQGTGA. The CDR3 sequence is 13 residues long. V trimming: 5 bases; J trimming: 4 bases; junction bases outside the gene matches: 3. The CDR3 region has the DNA TGTGCCAGCAGCCCGGGGGGGCCAGAGACCCAGTACTTC. It is translated as CASSPGGPETQYF. The complete variable domain, with remaining parts taken from reference TRBV7-3 and TRBJ2-5, reads GAGVSQTPSNKVTEKGKYVELRCDPISGHTALYWYRQSLGQGPEFLIYFQGTGAADDSGLPNDRFFAVRPEGSVSTLKIQRTERGDSAVYLCASSPGGPETQYFGPGTRLLVL.

The chain has TRBV7-2 and TRBJ1-5; the D is unclear. The CDR3 is made up of 13 amino acids. The germline V and J ends were trimmed by 2 bases and 8 bases, with 10 bases remaining between them. Germline V gene sequence: CDR1 SGHTA, CDR2 FQGNSA. CDR3 region: CASSLSLREPQHF. The CDR3 nucleotides read TGTGCCAGCAGCTTATCGTTGCGGGAGCCCCAGCATTTT.

J is TRBJ2-1 and V is TRBV5-8, with a possible D match to TRBD2 (6 bases). CDR1 and CDR2 from the germline V gene are SGHTS and YDEGEE. Trimming took 3 bases from V and 1 from J, leaving 11 bases between them. This CDR3 spans 15 amino acids. The CDR3 DNA reads TGTGCCAGCAGCTGGGGGGACCCATCCTACAATGAGCAGTTCTTC. This gives the protein CASSWGDPSYNEQFF.

This rearrangement joins TRBV30 to TRBJ2-7, with 9 bases lining up with TRBD2. The length of the CDR3 is 17 residues. Germline CDR1 is GTSNPN and CDR2 is SVGIG (reference sequence). The junction had 11 bases not matched to a gene; V was cut back by 0 bases and J by 2 bases. The CDR3 loop reads CAWSVPAGGRFTYEQYF. CDR3 nucleotide sequence: TGTGCCTGGAGTGTACCAGCGGGGGGTCGTTTCACCTACGAGCAGTACTTC.

This clone showed up just a few times. The chain joins TRBV18 to TRBJ2-3, with 11 positions matching TRBD2. V gave up 6 bases and J gave up 2 bases; unmatched junction bases: 4. The germline gives CDR1 KGHSH, CDR2 LQKENI. This CDR3 region has 15 residues. The CDR3 is CASSSTSGVTDTQYF. DNA of the CDR3: TGTGCCAGCTCGTCGACTAGCGGGGTCACAGATACGCAGTATTTT.

The genes are TRBV28 and TRBJ2-7, with 7 bases fitting TRBD2. This CDR3 comprises 13 residues. Germline CDR1 reads MDHEN; CDR2 reads SYDVKM. The V segment lost 3 bases and the J segment 3 bases; nucleotides outside the gene matches: 2. CDR3 coding DNA: TGTGCCAGCAGTTTCGGGGAGGGCTACGAGCAGTACTTC. Translated, it gives CASSFGEGYEQYF.

The chain carries TRBV7-8 and TRBJ1-2, with 11 bases matching TRBD1. Per germline, CDR1 SGHVS and CDR2 FQNEAQ. The CDR3 is 15 amino acids. V shed 4 bases and J 4 bases; nucleotides not matched to a gene: 5. Written as DNA, the CDR3 is TGTGCCAGCAGCTGGACAGGGGGCCGGGGCTATGGCTACACCTTC. It is translated as CASSWTGGRGYGYTF.

The table lists this clone with a few counts. The chain joins TRBV2 to TRBJ2-7; 7 positions agree with TRBD1. Germline V gene sequence: CDR1 SNHLY, CDR2 FYNNEI. CDR3 length: 13 residues. Germline trimming cut 8 bases from V and 7 bases from J; bases unmatched to any gene: 11. The CDR3 region has the DNA TGTGCCAGCTTCCGAGTCAGGGGGTGGGAGCAGTACTTC. Its protein is CASFRVRGWEQYF. The full variable domain, rest sourced from reference TRBV2 and TRBJ2-7, is EPEVTQTPSHQVTQMGQEVILRCVPISNHLYFYWYRQILGQKVEFLVSFYNNEISEKSEIFDDQFSVERPDGSNFTLKIRSTKLEDSAMYFCASFRVRGWEQYFGPGTRLTVT.

The CDR3 sequence: CASSLSGGNTEAFF. CDR3 in DNA: TGTGCCAGCAGCTTATCGGGAGGGAACACTGAAGCTTTCTTT. V is TRBV11-2 and J is TRBJ1-1; no reliable D call. CDR3 length: 14 amino acids. Germline loops: CDR1 SGHAT, CDR2 FQNNGV. V gave up 2 bases and J gave up 1 base, with 8 bases separating them. Variable domain in full (rest from reference TRBV11-2 and TRBJ1-1): EAGVAQSPRYKIIEKRQSVAFWCNPISGHATLYWYQQILGQGPKLLIQFQNNGVVDDSQLPKDRFSAERLKGVDSTLKIQPAKLEDSAVYLCASSLSGGNTEAFFGQGTRLTVV.

This clone was found once. This chain joins TRBV18 and TRBJ2-3, with D perhaps matching TRBD2 (5 bases). V was clipped by 4 bases and J by 6 bases, with 11 bases between them. The CDR3 is 13 amino acids. The V gene's germline CDR1 is KGHSH and CDR2 LQKENI. This CDR3 reads CASSLGSGDTQYF. The CDR3 DNA is TGTGCCAGCTCACTTGGGTCGGGGGATACGCAGTATTTT.

The genes are TRBV4-3 and TRBJ2-2; tentatively, D is TRBD1 (6 bases). Per the germline V gene, CDR1 is LGHNA and CDR2 is YSLEER. V shed 4 bases and J shed 1 base, with 10 bases lying between them. The CDR3 extends over 15 amino acids. CDR3 in DNA: TGCGCCAGCAGCCGGGTAGGGGGGAACACCGGGGAGCTGTTTTTT. Protein product: CASSRVGGNTGELFF.

The rearrangement uses TRBV9 and TRBJ1-4; 10 nucleotides match TRBD1. V lost 6 bases to trimming and J lost 8 bases; unmatched junction nucleotides: 19. The CDR3 consists of 18 residues. Looked up from germline, CDR1 is SGDLS and CDR2 is YYNGEE. CDR3 protein: CASTQGPGTGELREKLFF. The CDR3, as DNA: TGTGCCAGCACCCAAGGACCCGGGACAGGGGAGCTTCGGGAAAAACTGTTTTTT.

This clone occurred a few times. The CDR3 DNA reads TGTGCCAGCAGCTTTCAGGGTACCCAAGAGACCCAGTACTTC. It translates to CASSFQGTQETQYF. J is TRBJ2-5 and V is TRBV11-2, with TRBD1 as a possible D gene (5 bases). Per germline, CDR1 SGHAT and CDR2 FQNNGV. The CDR3 sequence is 14 residues long. Trimming removed 3 bases at V and 1 base at J, with 9 bases between.

This clone was detected once. The rearrangement links TRBV4-1 to TRBJ2-6, with a weak D call TRBD1 (6 bases). Germline values: CDR1 MGHRA, CDR2 YSYEKL. Trimming removed 4 bases at V and 3 bases at J, with 16 bases between. CDR3 length: 17 amino acids. Here the CDR3 reads CASSPGQREGGANVLTF. CDR3 nucleotides: TGCGCCAGCAGCCCCGGACAGCGCGAGGGTGGGGCCAACGTCCTGACTTTC.

A few counts support this clone. The rearrangement joins TRBV2 to TRBJ2-7, with D perhaps matching TRBD1 (5 bases). Germline V lookup: CDR1 SNHLY, CDR2 FYNNEI. Trimming left V 8 bases short and J 5 bases short, with 25 bases between. The CDR3 contains 16 residues. CDR3 nucleotides: TGTGCCAGCTTTCAAGAGTTTGGTCGACAGATCAACGAGCAGTACTTC. This codes for CASFQEFGRQINEQYF.

This clone was counted a single time. Distinct nucleotide sequences in the sample also encode this CDR3. The V gene is TRBV4-1, the J gene TRBJ2-7; 7 bases fit TRBD2. The CDR3 has 13 amino acids. V lost 3 bases to trimming and J lost 3 bases; unmatched junction nucleotides: 2. CDR1 is MGHRA, CDR2 YSYEKL, per germline. The CDR3 region has the DNA TGCGCCAGCAGCCAGGGGGGGGGCTACGAGCAGTACTTC. Its protein is CASSQGGGYEQYF.

Concerning this clone: One junction end disagrees with the germline gene, perhaps due to a read error. The chain joins TRBV7-7 to TRBJ2-5; 12 bases are a match to TRBD2. Germline CDR1 is SSHAT and CDR2 is FNYEAQ (reference sequence). The CDR3 covers 15 residues. For the CDR3, the DNA is TGTGCTAGCAGCCAGGGACTAGCGGGCCAAGAGACCCAGTACTTC. Translating it yields CASSQGLAGQETQYF.

J is TRBJ1-4 and V is TRBV18; D remains unclear. The CDR3 totals 14 residues. Germline loops: CDR1 KGHSH, CDR2 LQKENI. The V end was cut by 5 bases, the J end by 5 bases, with 12 bases between. The CDR3 reads CASSEGTTNEKLFF. CDR3 coding DNA: TGTGCCAGCTCAGAGGGAACTACAAATGAAAAACTGTTTTTT.

There are a few counts of this clone. Germline and junction disagree at one end, which may indicate a read error. The J gene is TRBJ1-5, the V gene TRBV7-9; 8 nucleotides match TRBD1. The V gene's germline CDR1 is SEHNR and CDR2 FQNEAQ (reference sequence). The CDR3 is 17 residues long. In DNA form, the CDR3 reads TGTTCCAGCAGCCTGTGGACAGGGAGGATGCGCAATCAGCCCCAGCATTTT. Translating gives CSSSLWTGRMRNQPQHF.

The rearrangement joins TRBV7-6 to TRBJ1-3, with D unresolved. V lost 5 bases, J lost 1 base, and 9 bases lay in between. The CDR3 extends over 14 amino acids. Looked up from germline, CDR1 is SGHVS and CDR2 is FNYEAQ. CDR3 in DNA: TGTGCCAGCAGCCCGCAGGATTCTGGAAACACCATATATTTT. As protein: CASSPQDSGNTIYF. Complete variable domain (other parts from reference TRBV7-6 and TRBJ1-3): GAGVSQSPRYKVTKRGQDVALRCDPISGHVSLYWYRQALGQGPEFLTYFNYEAQQDKSGLPNDRFSAERPEGSISTLTIQRTEQRDSAMYRCASSPQDSGNTIYFGEGSWLTVV.

The chain links TRBV30 to TRBJ1-2; tentative D call: TRBD1 (5 bases). There are 15 residues in the CDR3. In germline, CDR1 is GTSNPN, CDR2 SVGIG (reference sequence). Trimming took off 1 base at V and 4 bases at J, with 16 bases between the two ends. The CDR3 loop is CAWSDDSRNSYGYTF. The DNA for the CDR3 is TGTGCCTGGAGTGATGACAGCAGGAATAGCTATGGCTACACCTTC.

V is TRBV2 and J is TRBJ2-5; D is possibly TRBD1 (6 bases). The CDR3 covers 14 residues. V gave up 7 bases and J gave up 1 base, with 13 bases separating them. Germline CDR1 SNHLY, CDR2 FYNNEI. CDR3: CASTFGQRQETQYF. The CDR3 nucleotides are TGTGCCAGCACCTTCGGACAGCGCCAAGAGACCCAGTACTTC.

The rearrangement links TRBV10-3 to TRBJ1-5; D is unresolved. This CDR3 is built from 13 residues. Germline lookup yields CDR1 ENHRY and CDR2 SYGVKD. Trimming left V 3 bases short and J 5 bases short, with 8 bases between. DNA for the CDR3: TGTGCCATCAGTGATTCTCAGGATCAGCCCCAGCATTTT. Encoded protein: CAISDSQDQPQHF.

This clone was observed once. The chain carries TRBV19 and TRBJ1-1; D is undetermined. The V gene lost 7 bases and the J gene lost 1 base, with 10 bases spanning the gap. The CDR3 contains 13 residues. Germline V gives CDR1 LNHDA, CDR2 SQIVND (reference sequence). CDR3 DNA sequence: TGTGCCAGTAAGCGGGCGAGGAACACTGAAGCTTTCTTT. As protein: CASKRARNTEAFF. Complete variable domain (other parts from reference TRBV19 and TRBJ1-1): DGGITQSPKYLFRKEGQNVTLSCEQNLNHDAMYWYRQDPGQGLRLIYYSQIVNDFQKGDIAEGYSVSREKKESFPLTVTSAQKNPTAFYLCASKRARNTEAFFGQGTRLTVV.